What follows are 24 T cell receptor beta chains derived from one specimen sequenced in a study of T cell responses to AZD1222 COVID-19 vaccine. This table comes from immunoSEQ multiplex PCR, and its TCRdb copy is limited to in-frame clones, with some not included. Here the sample spans about 100,000 clones, about 87% being singletons. The sequencing used peripheral blood, collected on day 0 of AZD1222 vaccination. The receptors derive from an adult in good health.

This clone has more than one count but fewer than ten. J is TRBJ2-3 and V is TRBV9, with D tentatively TRBD2 (6 bases). Germline CDR1 reads SGDLS; CDR2 reads YYNGEE. The V gene lost 3 bases and the J gene lost 0 bases, with 11 bases spanning the gap. The CDR3 spans 15 residues. This CDR3 is CASSGGDFSTDTQYF. The CDR3 bases are TGTGCCAGCAGCGGTGGGGACTTCAGCACAGATACGCAGTATTTT.

The chain uses TRBV6-1 and TRBJ2-1; no definite D call. There are 16 residues in the CDR3. Germline V CDR1 and CDR2: MNHNS, SASEGT. Trimming removed 3 bases at V and 0 bases at J, with 12 bases between. In DNA, the CDR3 is TGTGCCAGCAGTGAGCTGGGCGTTAGCTCCTACAATGAGCAGTTCTTC. It encodes CASSELGVSSYNEQFF.

The gene calls are TRBV18 and TRBJ1-1, with no clear D. Germline CDR1 is KGHSH and CDR2 is LQKENI. The CDR3 is 12 amino acids. The CDR3 sequence is CASEDGDTEAFF. As DNA, the CDR3 is TGTGCGTCTGAGGACGGGGACACTGAAGCTTTCTTT.

The rearrangement uses TRBV15 and TRBJ2-1; D remains unclear. Looked up from germline, CDR1 is LNHNV and CDR2 is YYDKDF (reference sequence). The V gene lost 1 base and the J gene lost 5 bases, with 15 bases spanning the gap. This CDR3 comprises 16 residues. CDR3 region: CATSRGGTTPHNEQFF. DNA of the CDR3: TGTGCCACCAGCAGAGGGGGAACTACCCCCCACAATGAGCAGTTCTTC. Filled out from reference TRBV15 and TRBJ2-1, the complete variable domain reads DAMVIQNPRYQVTQFGKPVTLSCSQTLNHNVMYWYQQKSSQAPKLLFHYYDKDFNNEADTPDNFQSRRPNTSFCFLDIRSPGLGDTAMYLCATSRGGTTPHNEQFFGPGTRLTVL.

V usage is TRBV5-1 and J usage is TRBJ1-1; D is uncertain. This CDR3 is built from 14 residues. In germline, CDR1 is SGHRS, CDR2 YFSETQ. The V gene lost 0 bases and the J gene lost 1 base, with 7 bases spanning the gap. CDR3 DNA: TGCGCCAGCAGCTTGGTTTGGGGGAACACTGAAGCTTTCTTT. Translation gives CASSLVWGNTEAFF.

The rearrangement links TRBV30 to TRBJ2-1; weak D call: TRBD2 (6 bases). Germline CDR1 GTSNPN, CDR2 SVGIG (reference sequence). The CDR3 has 16 residues. Trimming shortened V by 4 bases and J by 2 bases, and 18 bases separated the two germline ends. CDR3 sequence: CAWTPLAGSPYNEQFF. The CDR3 coding sequence is TGTGCCTGGACGCCCCTGGCCGGGAGCCCCTACAATGAGCAGTTCTTC.

The chain uses TRBV24-1 and TRBJ2-5; 10 bases align to TRBD2. The germline CDR1 and CDR2 sequences are KGHDR and SFDVKD. With 3 bases clipped from V and 5 bases from J, the junction kept 11 bases outside the gene matches. The CDR3 contains 17 residues. The CDR3 DNA is TGTGCCACCAGTGATGTCGGGACTAGCGTTTGGGGGGAGACCCAGTACTTC. Translation: CATSDVGTSVWGETQYF.

The J gene is TRBJ1-1, the V gene TRBV18, with D possibly being TRBD1 (6 bases). The CDR3 runs 16 residues. The ends were cut back, 6 bases at V and 3 bases at J, with 20 bases in the middle. Germline V gives CDR1 KGHSH, CDR2 LQKENI. The CDR3 loop reads CASSPISGQKDTEAFF. The CDR3 DNA reads TGTGCCAGCTCCCCCATATCTGGACAGAAAGACACTGAAGCTTTCTTT.

This clone has a single count. The chain is built from TRBV15 and TRBJ2-5, with TRBD2 as a possible D gene (10 bases). V lost 5 bases and J lost 5, with 30 bases in between. The CDR3 consists of 19 residues. Germline CDR1 and CDR2: LNHNV and YYDKDF (reference sequence). DNA for the CDR3: TGTGCCACCAGCCGAGGTGGAACTAGCGGGACAGGGAAAGGGGAGACCCAGTACTTC. Protein sequence: CATSRGGTSGTGKGETQYF.

The chain links TRBV4-3 to TRBJ2-1; 10 bases agree with TRBD2. Germline lookup yields CDR1 LGHNA and CDR2 YSLEER. Trimming at V came to 0 bases and at J to 3 bases, leaving 8 bases not matched to a gene. The CDR3 is made up of 18 amino acids. The CDR3 loop reads CASSQDSPSGRFYNEQFF. In DNA form, the CDR3 reads TGCGCCAGCAGCCAAGACAGCCCTAGCGGGAGATTCTACAATGAGCAGTTCTTC.

In its sample, this clone was seen a few times. The genes are TRBV7-2 and TRBJ2-7; TRBD1 matches at 7 bases. Germline lookup yields CDR1 SGHTA and CDR2 FQGNSA. CDR3 length: 14 residues. V was pared by 1 base and J by 5 bases, with 5 bases of the junction left unmatched. The CDR3 is CASSLGRQGNEQYF. Written as DNA, the CDR3 is TGTGCCAGCAGCTTAGGTCGACAGGGTAACGAGCAGTACTTC.

J is TRBJ2-1 and V is TRBV6-2 or TRBV6-3, with D uncertain. V gave up 2 bases and J gave up 9 bases, with 11 bases separating them. Germline assignment: CDR1 MNHEY and CDR2 SVGEGT. This CDR3 contains 13 residues. Here the CDR3 DNA reads TGTGCCAGCAGTTACGGGCCGCACGTTGAGCAGTTCTTC. It specifies CASSYGPHVEQFF.

The chain carries TRBV9 and TRBJ1-3; no firm D call. This CDR3 region has 17 residues. V was pared by 0 bases and J by 4 bases, with 17 bases between. Germline V CDR1 and CDR2: SGDLS, YYNGEE. CDR3 protein: CASSVAALGAGGNTIYF. For the CDR3, the DNA is TGTGCCAGCAGCGTAGCCGCCCTAGGCGCGGGAGGAAACACCATATATTTT.

The gene calls are TRBV14 and TRBJ2-7; D assignment may be TRBD1 or TRBD2 (5 bases each). The V end lost 3 bases, the J end lost 4 bases, and 7 bases lay between the germline ends. Germline V gene sequence: CDR1 SGHDN, CDR2 FVKESK. The CDR3 spans 12 residues. CDR3: CASSQGRYEQYF. The CDR3 DNA follows: TGTGCCAGCAGCCAGGGACGATACGAGCAGTACTTC.

V is TRBV4-2 and J is TRBJ1-2; no clear D. CDR3 length: 13 amino acids. Trimming stripped 4 bases from V and 6 bases from J, with 12 bases between. Germline lookup yields CDR1 LGHNA and CDR2 YNFKEQ. The DNA for the CDR3 is TGTGCCAGCAGCCCTGACATTCGTAATGGCTACACCTTC. Amino acid sequence: CASSPDIRNGYTF.

The chain has TRBV15 and TRBJ2-5; D remains unclear. This CDR3 is built from 12 residues. Between the trimmed V and J ends, which lost 6 bases and 5 bases, there was a span of 10 bases. Germline V gives CDR1 LNHNV, CDR2 YYDKDF (reference sequence). Written as DNA, the CDR3 is TGTGCCACCAGGAGAAGAGATGAGACCCAGTACTTC. This gives the protein CATRRRDETQYF.

The chain links TRBV6-6 to TRBJ1-5; D is perhaps TRBD1 (5 bases). The CDR3 has 15 residues. V lost 2 bases, J lost 1 base, and 9 bases lay in between. The germline gives CDR1 MNHNY, CDR2 SVGAGI (reference sequence). The CDR3 reads CASSYLRDSNQPQHF. The CDR3, as DNA: TGTGCCAGCAGTTACCTTCGGGACAGCAATCAGCCCCAGCATTTT.

The chain uses TRBV7-7 and TRBJ2-1; 8 positions match TRBD1. V lost 5 bases to trimming and J lost 9 bases; unmatched junction nucleotides: 12. The CDR3 consists of 15 residues. Germline loops: CDR1 SSHAT, CDR2 FNYEAQ (reference sequence). This CDR3 reads CASSVTGGLNGEQFF. The CDR3 region has the DNA TGTGCCAGCAGCGTCACAGGGGGTCTAAACGGTGAGCAGTTCTTC.

The J gene is TRBJ2-7, the V gene TRBV19; D tentatively reads TRBD1 or TRBD2 (5 bases each). Germline CDR1 is LNHDA and CDR2 is SQIVND (reference sequence). The V end lost 4 bases, the J end lost 4 bases, and 17 bases lay between the germline ends. The CDR3 totals 15 residues. This CDR3 reads CASSTPGTQRYEQYF. CDR3 nucleotides: TGTGCCAGTAGTACCCCCGGGACCCAAAGGTACGAGCAGTACTTC.

The table lists this clone with a count of one. J is TRBJ2-2 and V is TRBV7-2; 7 bases are a match to TRBD2. Looked up from germline, CDR1 is SGHTA and CDR2 is FQGNSA. The CDR3 loop spans 16 amino acids. The V and J ends lost 3 bases and 0 bases, in that order; junction bases with no gene match: 4. The CDR3 DNA reads as TGTGCCAGCAGCTTGGGCCTAGCGGCGAACACCGGGGAGCTGTTTTTT. Translating gives CASSLGLAANTGELFF. Supplemented by reference TRBV7-2 and TRBJ2-2, the full variable domain reads GAGVSQSPSNKVTEKGKDVELRCDPISGHTALYWYRQSLGQGLEFLIYFQGNSAPDKSGLPSDRFSAERTGGSVSTLTIQRTQQEDSAVYLCASSLGLAANTGELFFGEGSRLTVL.

The chain employs TRBV7-2 and TRBJ1-4, with 9 bases identical to TRBD1. V was pared by 5 bases and J by 4 bases, with 2 bases of the junction left unmatched. Germline CDR1 is SGHTA and CDR2 is FQGNSA. This CDR3 contains 14 residues. The CDR3 reads CASSQGQGNEKLFF. The CDR3 coding sequence is TGTGCCAGCAGCCAGGGACAGGGTAATGAAAAACTGTTTTTT.

The chain couples TRBV7-9 to TRBJ1-2; a weak D match, TRBD1 (5 bases). The CDR3 is made up of 15 amino acids. The V end lost 2 bases, the J end lost 6 bases, and 16 bases lay between the germline ends. CDR1 and CDR2 (germline): SEHNR, FQNEAQ (reference sequence). Here the CDR3 DNA reads TGTGCCAGCAGCTTAACTTTACAGGTTGTGCATGGCTACACCTTC. Amino acids: CASSLTLQVVHGYTF.

The chain links TRBV28 to TRBJ2-4; 10 nucleotides line up with TRBD2. The J segment lost 0 bases and the V segment lost 2 bases, leaving 7 bases of the junction unmatched. Germline CDR1 MDHEN, CDR2 SYDVKM. This CDR3 is built from 18 residues. Here the CDR3 reads CASSLRDLAGVAKNIQYF. The CDR3 bases are TGTGCCAGCAGTTTACGGGATCTAGCGGGAGTAGCCAAAAACATTCAGTACTTC. The full variable domain, in which reference TRBV28 and TRBJ2-4 provide the parts outside the CDR3, is DVKVTQSSRYLVKRTGEKVFLECVQDMDHENMFWYRQDPGLGLRLIYFSYDVKMKEKGDIPEGYSVSREKKERFSLILESASTNQTSMYLCASSLRDLAGVAKNIQYFGAGTRLSVL.

The chain is built from TRBV27 and TRBJ2-5, with 7 nucleotides matching TRBD2. The CDR3 runs to 15 residues. Looked up from germline, CDR1 is MNHEY and CDR2 is SMNVEV (reference sequence). With V trimmed by 4 bases and J by 5 bases, 10 bases remained unmatched. CDR3 DNA sequence: TGTGCCAGCAGTTCCGCGGCGCGGGAGAAGGAGACCCAGTACTTC. Translation gives CASSSAAREKETQYF.